This T cell receptor beta chain appears in the sequencing data of a study of cytomegalovirus exposure and HLA in healthy donors (dated by TCRdb to about 2017). Notes on the research overall: In an earlier analysis of several hundred of the donors, about 270 Gb of sequence data and 90 million to 120 million unique TCR beta sequences from about 180 million T cells were reported. The study was designed to test whether signatures of past pathogen exposure could be identified by cataloging public T cell receptors. In a later analysis, previously published TCR beta repertoires from roughly 710 donors were re-analyzed and high-resolution HLA genotyping was added so that TCR occurrence patterns could be studied. Both class I and class II loci were covered by HLA typing, at four-digit resolution. To predict cytomegalovirus infection status, the study combined high-throughput TCR immunosequencing, statistical association of individual TCRs with disease status, and machine learning. A later genetic analysis used genome-wide SNP genotypes for about three fifths of the roughly 700 donors, treating that subset as a discovery cohort. Of the 350 to 400 genotyped donors, over 65% fell in the genetic ancestry cluster associated with self-reported Caucasian donors. Because of strong linkage in the cohort, 5 or 6 DR-DQ haplotypes were treated as single units for association and clustering. A separate validation cohort of approximately 130 different subjects was used in addition to the roughly 620-subject first cohort. Rather than drawing on any new phenotypic data, the later analysis identified candidate immune exposures from TCR beta sequences and the way those sequences occurred across donors. To decide whether each TCR beta V gene segment behaved as functional or pseudogenic, an earlier analysis of some 570 of the donors relied on high-throughput TCR beta sequencing. Approximately 330 gigabases of sequencing data and tens of millions of unique TCR sequences made up an early release that covered 500 to 650 HLA-typed donors. The study used immunosequencing to profile the T cell repertoires of hundreds of subjects and linked those repertoires to cytomegalovirus serostatus. On average, around 240,000 unique TCR beta nucleotide sequences were sequenced per donor among 398 genotyped donors of the cohort, with around 19% of those sequences being non-productive. Every repertoire in the discovery cohort had been generated on one and the same sequencing platform. Typing coverage differed by locus: A, B, C, DRB1 and DQB1 were typed in roughly 620-630 donors, DQA1 in roughly 500, DPA1 in 600 to 610, and DPB1 in just under 490. Donor age, sex, ethnicity and CMV serostatus were compiled alongside the repertoire data. On the study overall, not on this receptor specifically: Compared with equally common non-associated chains, HLA-associated TCR beta chains in a later analysis were more clonally expanded and had lower generation probabilities. Across donors, most TCR sequences were observed very rarely, whereas some public TCRs were present in many individuals. Assigning TCR associations to individual alleles was difficult when HLA alleles, especially DR and DQ, strongly co-occurred. The sequencing pipeline was judged likely to have produced a cluster of highly shared sequence variants as a technical artifact. According to the authors, the approach could potentially be generalized to other disease states and immunological phenotypes. Because HLA typing was unavailable for some donors at each locus, only the typed subset was used in association tests. This cohort had only TCR beta chains sequenced, and the lack of alpha or paired-chain data limited which features could be detected. Compared with the approximately 710-donor mean, donors in an Asian-associated ancestry cluster had fewer N-insertions in productive TCRs, according to a later genetic analysis. An earlier analysis of 587 of the donors showed that most TCR beta V segments appeared in productive rearrangements either about 87% or about 30% of the time, which broadly matched IMGT annotations. A total of fewer than 200 TCR beta chains were listed by the study as associated with cytomegalovirus. Immune exposure information for the cohort was limited to CMV serostatus. Three of the identified cytomegalovirus-associated TCR beta chains were confirmed in vitro to be specific for cytomegalovirus antigens. A later analysis reported that several top co-occurrence clusters appeared linked to parvovirus B19, influenza, CMV and Epstein-Barr virus. A further reported finding was that TCR beta sequences accurately predicted the HLA-A and HLA-B alleles for most subjects in the first cohort. At a false discovery rate of 0.05, a later analysis linked some 17,000 TCR beta sequences to specific HLA alleles. Because counts were too low, about 17 rarely observed V segments, including chromosome 9 orphons, were excluded from the earlier analysis of 587 of the donors. Correlated functional status among segregating V segments might be attributable to linkage disequilibrium, but an unknown experimental factor could not be ruled out. In both the original and validation cohorts, the classifier was reported to diagnose cytomegalovirus status with high specificity and sensitivity. In a later analysis, most CMV-associated TCR beta chains were found to appear HLA-restricted, with HLA associations seemingly driven largely by CMV exposure. Roughly uniform sequencing depth across donors was assumed in presence/absence analyses, although this assumption may not hold. In a later genetic analysis, a missense DCLRE1C variant was associated with V-gene and J-gene trimming of TCR beta chains, and the association was replicated in an independent cohort. In a later analysis, the rate of TCR association differed among HLA loci, with DRB1 alleles having the most associated TCRs and HLA-C alleles having the fewest.

The cohort was made up of approximately 670 healthy bone marrow donors. All cohort members were sampled while nominally healthy, although unrecorded immune exposures were likely present. The donor tested CMV seronegative and was one of the 352 seronegative cohort members. A peripheral blood sample was collected from each donor, and TCR beta sequencing was performed on peripheral blood mononuclear cells. The Qiagen DNeasy Blood Extraction Kit was used to extract genomic DNA from the blood cell samples. A word on this clone: Its antigen specificity is not known.

The method behind the library was the immunoSEQ multiplex PCR assay. The multiplex PCR relied on a mix of 60 forward primers for TCR Vbeta segments and 13 reverse primers for TCR Jbeta segments. The CDR3 region of rearranged TCR beta genes was amplified from genomic DNA with a multiplex PCR assay. Amplified TCR beta libraries were sequenced as 87-base-pair reads on the Illumina HiSeq System. Processing in the source paper ran as follows. A later analysis counted approximately 74 million unique TCR beta chains across the 690 or so repertoires, and about 10 million of these chains were shared by at least two donors. To remove PCR and sequencing errors, raw reads were error-corrected and collapsed into unique sequences using a nearest-neighbor algorithm that merged closely related sequences. CDR3 sequences were aligned to IMGT reference sequences to assign V, D and J gene segments. For a sequence to be retained, a match of at least six nucleotides was required to both a V gene segment and a J gene segment. Rearrangements were classified as productive when the CDR3 lacked stop codons and remained in frame with V and J, and all other rearrangements were classified as non-productive. CDR3 was defined according to IMGT convention as the region running from the second conserved V-encoded cysteine to the conserved J-encoded phenylalanine. Sequences without an unambiguous match to a single V gene segment were excluded from the earlier analysis of several hundred of the donors. An earlier analysis of a few hundred of the donors classified V segments as functional when productive rearrangements were above 56.7% and as segregating when the standard deviation between donors was above 5%. A statistical classification framework was developed to diagnose cytomegalovirus status using the catalog of TCR beta chain sequences. In a later analysis, V and J genes were assigned by comparing TCR nucleotide sequences against IMGT/GENE-DB human TR gene sequences. Using the TCRdist pipeline, a later analysis assigned CDR3 sequences along with most-parsimonious VDJ recombination scenarios. In a later analysis, every TCR beta chain was defined by the combination of its CDR3 amino acid sequence and its V-gene family, and reads without a unique V-gene family were dropped. A later analysis removed 450 to 600 highly shared, low-generation-probability nucleotide sequences to deal with suspected cross-contamination and a sequencing artifact. In a later analysis, a clonal expansion index was calculated for each public chain from normalized within-repertoire ranks of inferred template counts. Generation probabilities in a later analysis came from a VDJ recombination model fitted to out-of-frame rearrangements, and those results were checked against IGoR. Hypergeometric tests were used in a later analysis to score TCR-TCR, TCR-HLA and TCR-CMV co-occurrence, with a repertoire-size bias correction applied to the TCR pairs. False discovery rates were estimated in a later analysis by permuting HLA or CMV assignments 20 times. In a later analysis, co-occurring TCRs were grouped using DBSCAN, with TCRdist sequence similarity added in when clustering inside HLA-allele-positive subsets. Repertoires with fewer than 30,000 or more than 120,000 public chains, plus five repertoires with anomalous nucleotide sharing, were excluded from co-occurrence clustering. This immuneACCESS table, as held by TCRdb, lists in-frame sequences with V and J called but not all clones. Of the missing ones, under half trace to an unresolved V gene in checked studies; the others have no known cause. V, J and clone size reflect that table, while D and trimming were determined from the DNA. For this sample, the table gives tens of thousands of clones. Approximately 8.8% of the sample is in the top ten clones.

The source is a male donor in good health and CMV-seronegative. Sequencing was performed on PBMCs.

The DNA sequence is given as TGCGCCAGCAGCTTGGGGGACAGGGGGCACAATGAGCAGTTCTTC. Its amino acids are CASSLGDRGHNEQFF. The receptor chain draws on TRBV5-1 and TRBJ2-1, and TRBD1 matches 12 of the central bases. As encoded in the germline V gene, CDR1 is SGHRS while CDR2 is YFSETQ. The CDR3, from cysteine to phenylalanine, totals 15 residues. This entry keeps only the CDR3 DNA: 45 bases, framed from base 1. V is trimmed back by 0 bases and J by 5 bases, and the junction contains 0 bases that no gene match accounts for. Joined to the reference TRBV5-1 and TRBJ2-1 proteins, this CDR3 gives the full variable domain: KAGVTQTPRYLIKTRGQQVTLSCSPISGHRSVSWYQQTPGQGLQFLFEYFSETQRNKGNFPGRFSGRQFSNSRSEMNVSTLELGDSALYLCASSLGDRGHNEQFFGPGTRLTVL.